The clone carrying this TCR beta chain has only a few counts. The antigen remains unidentified. CDR3 regions were amplified by Arm-PCR using iRepertoire HTBI primers to build TCR beta libraries. MiXCR, run by TCRdb on the multiplex PCR reads, gives a single entry per CDR3 protein. In the table there are 700,000 or so distinct CDR3 sequences, about 30% of which are singletons. Documented time point: persistent/refractory GD, antithyroid drugs over 5 years with positive TRAb. Extracted PBMC RNA gave rise to the TCR library. This entry comes from a study of regulatory T cells in long-lasting Graves disease. Notes on the study in general: Peripheral blood was the sole material, not thyroid tissue. In persistent patients, shared public clonotypes (2,741) outnumbered those in new patients (about 1,000).

The CDR3 has 12 amino acids. In germline, CDR1 is SGHDT, CDR2 YYEEEE. V was clipped by 4 bases and J by 6 bases, with 11 bases between them. The chain uses TRBV5-6 and TRBJ2-7, with D tentatively TRBD1 (5 bases). The origin of this receptor is a female donor with Graves disease. Sequenced material: peripheral blood mononuclear cells (PBMCs), taken when the disease was refractory, from a patient treated with antithyroid drugs. Here the CDR3 reads CASSRTRAEQYF. CDR3 nucleotide sequence: TGTGCCAGCAGCCGGACAAGGGCCGAGCAGTACTTC.